This T cell receptor beta chain was found in a study of quantifying T cell responses using KT2 cells. Whole-study context: Reverse transcription used primers in the TCR alpha and beta constant regions. Notes on the study in general: Very high KT2 spike-in numbers caused saturation in KT2 sequence detection.

This CDR3 has 13 amino acids. The germline V gene has CDR1 SQVTM and CDR2 ANQGSEA. V was shortened by 2 bases and J by 4 bases, with 10 bases between the two germline ends. This clonotype was observed at least ten times. Its target is unknown. An oligo carrying a UMI was ligated to the cDNA 3' end. The first PCR ran approximately 4 cycles with an equimolar RC1.1 and RC1.2 beta primer mix. MiXCR, run by TCRdb on the UMI-ligation and nested PCR reads, gives a single entry per CDR3 protein. The sample yields under 35,000 distinct CDR3 sequences, approximately 6.8% seen once. Known numbers of the T cell clone KT2 were added to PBMC.

The chain combines TRBV29-1 with TRBJ2-3; weak D call: TRBD2 (6 bases). The specimen was PBMCs spiked with cells of the T cell clone KT2. The receptor was isolated from a human donor. CDR3 amino acids: CSVERWRADTQYF. The CDR3 coding sequence is TGCAGCGTTGAAAGATGGAGGGCAGATACGCAGTATTTT.